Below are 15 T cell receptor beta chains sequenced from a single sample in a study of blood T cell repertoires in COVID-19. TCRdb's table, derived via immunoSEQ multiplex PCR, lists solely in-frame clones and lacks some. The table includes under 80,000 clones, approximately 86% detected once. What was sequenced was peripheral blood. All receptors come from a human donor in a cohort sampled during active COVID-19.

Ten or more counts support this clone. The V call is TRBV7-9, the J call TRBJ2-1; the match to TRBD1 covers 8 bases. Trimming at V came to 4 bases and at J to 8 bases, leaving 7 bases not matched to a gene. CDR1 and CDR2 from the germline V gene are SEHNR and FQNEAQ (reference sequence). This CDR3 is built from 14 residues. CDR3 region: CASSSRTGMDEQFF. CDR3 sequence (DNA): TGTGCCAGCAGCTCTAGGACAGGGATGGATGAGCAGTTCTTC. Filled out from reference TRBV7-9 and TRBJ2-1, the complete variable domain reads DTGVSQNPRHKITKRGQNVTFRCDPISEHNRLYWYRQTLGQGPEFLTYFQNEAQLEKSRLLSDRFSAERPKGSFSTLEIQRTEQGDSAMYLCASSSRTGMDEQFFGPGTRLTVL.

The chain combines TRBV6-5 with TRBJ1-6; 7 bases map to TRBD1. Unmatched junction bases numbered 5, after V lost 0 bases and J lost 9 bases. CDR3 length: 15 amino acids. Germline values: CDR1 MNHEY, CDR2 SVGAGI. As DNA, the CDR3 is TGTGCCAGCAGTTACTCGACCAGGGGGAGTTCACCCCTCCACTTT. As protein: CASSYSTRGSSPLHF.

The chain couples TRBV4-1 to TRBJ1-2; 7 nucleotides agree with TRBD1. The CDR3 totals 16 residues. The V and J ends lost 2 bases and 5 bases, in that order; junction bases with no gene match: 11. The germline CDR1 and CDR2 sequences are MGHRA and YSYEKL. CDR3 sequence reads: CASSQLGQGVGYGYTF. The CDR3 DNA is TGCGCCAGCAGCCAACTAGGGCAGGGGGTTGGGTATGGCTACACCTTC.

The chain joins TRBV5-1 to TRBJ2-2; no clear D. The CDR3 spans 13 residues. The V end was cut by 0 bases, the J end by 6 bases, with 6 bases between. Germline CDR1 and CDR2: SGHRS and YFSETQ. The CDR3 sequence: CASSLDGPGELFF. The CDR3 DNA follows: TGCGCCAGCAGCTTGGATGGCCCCGGGGAGCTGTTTTTT.

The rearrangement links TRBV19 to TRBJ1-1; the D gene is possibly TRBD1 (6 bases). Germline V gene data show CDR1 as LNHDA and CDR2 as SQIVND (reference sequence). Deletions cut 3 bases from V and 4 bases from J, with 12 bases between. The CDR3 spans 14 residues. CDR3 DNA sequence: TGTGCCAGTAGTATCCGGACAGACTCCACTGAAGCTTTCTTT. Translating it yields CASSIRTDSTEAFF.

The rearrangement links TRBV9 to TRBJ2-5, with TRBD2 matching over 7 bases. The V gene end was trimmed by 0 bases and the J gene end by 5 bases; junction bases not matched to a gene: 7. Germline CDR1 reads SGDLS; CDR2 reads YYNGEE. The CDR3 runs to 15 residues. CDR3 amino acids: CASSVASGGVETQYF. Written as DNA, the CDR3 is TGTGCCAGCAGCGTAGCTAGTGGGGGGGTTGAGACCCAGTACTTC.

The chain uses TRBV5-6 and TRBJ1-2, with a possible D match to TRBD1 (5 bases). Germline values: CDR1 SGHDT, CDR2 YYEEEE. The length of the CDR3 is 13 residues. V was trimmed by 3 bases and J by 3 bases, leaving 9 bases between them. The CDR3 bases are TGTGCCAGCAGCTCGGACACCGACTATGGCTACACCTTC. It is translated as CASSSDTDYGYTF. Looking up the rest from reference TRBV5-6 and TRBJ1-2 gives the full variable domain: DAGVTQSPTHLIKTRGQQVTLRCSPKSGHDTVSWYQQALGQGPQFIFQYYEEEERQRGNFPDRFSGHQFPNYSSELNVNALLLGDSALYLCASSSDTDYGYTFGSGTRLTVV.

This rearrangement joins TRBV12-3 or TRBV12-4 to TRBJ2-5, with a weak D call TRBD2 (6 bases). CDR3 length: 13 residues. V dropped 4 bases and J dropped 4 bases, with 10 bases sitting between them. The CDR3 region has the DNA TGTGCCAGCAGTTCTACGGGGGTAGAGACCCAGTACTTC. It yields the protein CASSSTGVETQYF.

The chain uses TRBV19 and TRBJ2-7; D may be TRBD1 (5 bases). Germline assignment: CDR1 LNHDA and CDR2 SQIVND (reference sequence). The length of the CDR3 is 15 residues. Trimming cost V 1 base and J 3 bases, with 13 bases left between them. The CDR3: CASSIGWGTIYEQYF. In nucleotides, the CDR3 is TGTGCCAGTAGTATAGGCTGGGGCACCATCTACGAGCAGTACTTC.

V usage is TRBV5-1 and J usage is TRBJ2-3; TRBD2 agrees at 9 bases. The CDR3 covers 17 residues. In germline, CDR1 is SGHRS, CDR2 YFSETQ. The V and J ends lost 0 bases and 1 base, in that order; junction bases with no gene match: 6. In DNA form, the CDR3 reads TGCGCCAGCAGCTTGGAGGCAGCGGGGGGCGGCACAGATACGCAGTATTTT. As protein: CASSLEAAGGGTDTQYF.

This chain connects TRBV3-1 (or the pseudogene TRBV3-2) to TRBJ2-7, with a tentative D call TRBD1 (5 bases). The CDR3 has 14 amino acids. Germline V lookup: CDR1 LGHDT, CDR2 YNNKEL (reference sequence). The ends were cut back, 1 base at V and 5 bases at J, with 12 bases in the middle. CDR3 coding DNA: TGTGCCAGCAGCCAAGGGGTGGGCAGGGACGAGCAGTACTTC. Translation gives CASSQGVGRDEQYF.

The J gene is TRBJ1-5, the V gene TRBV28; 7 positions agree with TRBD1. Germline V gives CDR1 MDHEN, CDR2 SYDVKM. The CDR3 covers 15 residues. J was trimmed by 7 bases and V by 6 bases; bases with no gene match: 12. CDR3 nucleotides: TGTGCCAGCAGGTCGGGACAGACCTATTTACAGCCCCAGCATTTT. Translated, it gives CASRSGQTYLQPQHF.

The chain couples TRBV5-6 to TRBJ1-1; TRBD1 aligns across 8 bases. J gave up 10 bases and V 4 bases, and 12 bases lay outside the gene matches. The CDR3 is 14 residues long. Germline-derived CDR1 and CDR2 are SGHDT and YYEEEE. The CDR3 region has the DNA TGTGCCAGCAGCCCCGGACAGGGAGAGTGGCCAGCTTTCTTT. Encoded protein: CASSPGQGEWPAFF.

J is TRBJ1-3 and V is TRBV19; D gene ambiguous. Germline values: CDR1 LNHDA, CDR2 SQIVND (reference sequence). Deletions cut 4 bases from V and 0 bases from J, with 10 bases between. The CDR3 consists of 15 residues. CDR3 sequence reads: CASSTLRSSGNTIYF. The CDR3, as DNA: TGTGCCAGTAGTACCCTACGGAGCTCTGGAAACACCATATATTTT.

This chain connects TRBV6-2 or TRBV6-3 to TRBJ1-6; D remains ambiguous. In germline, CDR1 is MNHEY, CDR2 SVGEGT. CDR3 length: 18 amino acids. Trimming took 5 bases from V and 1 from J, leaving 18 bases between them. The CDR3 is CASSPEYEIGSYNSPLHF. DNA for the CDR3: TGTGCCAGCAGTCCCGAGTACGAGATCGGGTCCTATAATTCACCCCTCCACTTT.